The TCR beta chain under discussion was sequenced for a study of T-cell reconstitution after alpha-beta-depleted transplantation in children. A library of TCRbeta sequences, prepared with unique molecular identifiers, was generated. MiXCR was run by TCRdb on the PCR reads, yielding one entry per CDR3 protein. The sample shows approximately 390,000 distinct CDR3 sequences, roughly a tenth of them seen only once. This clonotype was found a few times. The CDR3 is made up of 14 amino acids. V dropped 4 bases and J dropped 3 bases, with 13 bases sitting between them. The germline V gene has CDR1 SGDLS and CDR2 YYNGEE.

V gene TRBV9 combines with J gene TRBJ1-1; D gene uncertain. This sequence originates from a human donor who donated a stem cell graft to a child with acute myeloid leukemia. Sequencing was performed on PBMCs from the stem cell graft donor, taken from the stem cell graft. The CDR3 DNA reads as TGTGCCAGCAGCATCCTCGGGGAGGACACTGAAGCTTTCTTT. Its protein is CASSILGEDTEAFF.